This TCR beta chain was obtained from a study of cytomegalovirus exposure and HLA in healthy donors. Findings of the study overall: The classifier reportedly diagnosed cytomegalovirus status with high sensitivity and specificity. When analyzed later, a missense DCLRE1C variant was found to be linked to TCR beta V- and J-gene trimming.

From germline, CDR1 is LNHNV and CDR2 YYDKDF (reference sequence). The CDR3 is 16 residues long. V was clipped by 4 bases and J by 5 bases; unmatched bases: 9. Note on this clone: What it recognizes is unknown.

13 Jbeta primers and 60 Vbeta primers were used for the PCR. TCRdb keeps only in-frame clones here, not all; method: immunoSEQ multiplex PCR. The sample consists of 100,000 or so clones, 77% of them appearing once. J is TRBJ1-5 and V is TRBV15; 9 positions match TRBD1. The material sequenced was PBMCs. The sequence derives from a male donor in good health and CMV-seropositive. The CDR3 loop is CATSTTDRGGHQPQHF. CDR3 DNA: TGTGCCACCAGCACCACGGACAGGGGAGGCCATCAGCCCCAGCATTTT. Looking up the rest from reference TRBV15 and TRBJ1-5 gives the full variable domain: DAMVIQNPRYQVTQFGKPVTLSCSQTLNHNVMYWYQQKSSQAPKLLFHYYDKDFNNEADTPDNFQSRRPNTSFCFLDIRSPGLGDTAMYLCATSTTDRGGHQPQHFGDGTRLSIL.